The rows below give T cell receptor beta chains drawn from one sample of a study of vaccination and CD4 T cells after COVID-19. TCRdb itself ran the PCR reads through MiXCR, one entry per CDR3 protein. The sample gives 14,000 or so distinct CDR3 sequences, around 21% of which show up once; 12% to 15% is in the top ten. These TCRs are of unknown antigen specificity. Material for sequencing was cultured CD4+ T cells from blood. These TCRs come from a human donor with COVID-19. Both conserved end residues are trimmed from each CDR3. Each record gives: CDR3 protein, CDR3 length, V gene.

CDR3: ATSRGNEQF
length: 9
V: TRBV24-1

CDR3: SPGVTGDFSYEQY
length: 13
V: TRBV20-1

CDR3: ASSLLRDLNTEAF
length: 13
V: TRBV11-2

CDR3: ASSDNGRAGSYT
length: 12
V: TRBV2

CDR3: ASSLDAGTEAF
length: 11
V: TRBV7-6

CDR3: ASSQGGLGYT
length: 10
V: TRBV7-2

CDR3: SARGQQGAGEKLF
length: 13
V: TRBV20-1

CDR3: SVESEDEQY
length: 9
V: TRBV29-1

CDR3: ASSPNREETQY
length: 11
V: TRBV18

CDR3: ASSLLKDRGRQEQY
length: 14
V: TRBV18

CDR3: ATKGGRVGQETQY
length: 13
V: TRBV15

CDR3: ASSGGGLAGQETQY
length: 14
V: TRBV5-4